The source of this T cell receptor beta chain is a study of shared clonotypes between healthy human individuals. At the level of the study: The study drew on two women and three men aged 18 to 49 as donors. General observations from the study: Naive subsets typically showed greater estimated richness than memory subsets.

Comments on this clone: Its antigen is currently unknown.

The repertoire was sequenced with immunoSEQ multiplex PCR; TCRdb's copy has only in-frame clones and lacks some. The table includes under 2,500,000 clones, approximately 96% detected once. Unmatched junction bases numbered 9, after V lost 4 bases and J lost 1 base. CDR3 size: 17 residues. Germline CDR1 and CDR2: LGHNA and YSLEER. V gene TRBV4-3 combines with J gene TRBJ1-4, with 7 positions matching TRBD1. This clonotype originated in a man between 18 and 35 years old in good health. Material: naive CD4+ T cells sorted from blood. This sample's subset: CD45RA+ positively selected. DNA for the CDR3: TGCGCCAGCAGCCCTGCGGGACAGAAGCTAACTAATGAAAAACTGTTTTTT. It encodes CASSPAGQKLTNEKLFF.